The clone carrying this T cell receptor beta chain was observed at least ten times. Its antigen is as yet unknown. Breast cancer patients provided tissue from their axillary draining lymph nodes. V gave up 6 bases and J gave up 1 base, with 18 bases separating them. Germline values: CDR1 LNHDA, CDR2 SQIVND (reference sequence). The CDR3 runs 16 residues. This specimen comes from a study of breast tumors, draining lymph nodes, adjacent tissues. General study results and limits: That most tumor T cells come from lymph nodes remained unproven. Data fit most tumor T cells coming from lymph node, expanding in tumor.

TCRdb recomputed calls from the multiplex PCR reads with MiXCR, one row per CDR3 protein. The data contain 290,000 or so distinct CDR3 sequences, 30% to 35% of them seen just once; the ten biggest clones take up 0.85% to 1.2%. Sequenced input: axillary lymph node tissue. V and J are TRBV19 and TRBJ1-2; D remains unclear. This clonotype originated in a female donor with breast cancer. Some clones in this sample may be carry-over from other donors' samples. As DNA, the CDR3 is TGTGCCAGTAGCCCTACTCGGACGAGAGTTAACTATGGCTACACCTTC. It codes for CASSPTRTRVNYGYTF.